This T cell receptor (beta chain) was sequenced for a study of blood T cell repertoires in COVID-19. Looking at the study overall: Acute-phase and convalescent COVID-19 samples originated in the United States, Italy and Spain. In each case, the material was cDNA or gDNA derived from T cells, B-cell-depleted T cells, or PBMCs.

Per the authors' pipeline: Amplification of reference gene primers provided the estimated nucleated cell counts. The assay was immunoSEQ multiplex PCR, and TCRdb's table has in-frame clones only and misses some. V and J calls and clone size follow that table, whereas D and trimming were derived from the DNA. The sample includes about 260,000 clones, 86% of them seen just once. Looked up from germline, CDR1 is SEHNR and CDR2 is FQNEAQ (reference sequence). The CDR3 totals 12 residues. Trimming stripped 4 bases from V and 5 bases from J, with 6 bases between. The sequencing input was peripheral blood. V is TRBV7-9 and J is TRBJ2-1; D call uncertain. The origin of this receptor is a man aged 40-49 years who had recovered from COVID-19. The CDR3 protein is CASSSHDNEQFF. DNA of the CDR3: TGTGCCAGCAGCTCACACGACAATGAGCAGTTCTTC.